The 12 T cell receptor beta chains below were found in one sample sequenced in a study of blood T cell repertoires in COVID-19. The repertoire was sequenced with immunoSEQ multiplex PCR; TCRdb's copy has only in-frame clones and lacks some. The table lists around 84,000 clones, under 80% of them singletons, with approximately 40% in the top ten. What was sequenced was peripheral blood. All receptors come from a man aged 55-75 years with COVID-19, enrolled during active disease.

The CDR3 here is CASSYSTGNGNQPQHF. The CDR3 coding sequence is TGTGCCAGCAGTTACTCTACAGGGAATGGCAATCAGCCCCAGCATTTT. The gene calls are TRBV6-6 and TRBJ1-5; possibly TRBD1 for D (6 bases). V was clipped by 0 bases and J by 2 bases, with 11 bases between them. This CDR3 spans 16 amino acids. Germline-derived CDR1 and CDR2 are MNHNY and SVGAGI (reference sequence).

The chain combines TRBV5-4 with TRBJ2-1; 12 bases agree with TRBD2. The CDR3 length is 15 residues. With 3 bases clipped from V and 6 bases from J, the junction kept 4 bases outside the gene matches. Germline V gene sequence: CDR1 SGHNT, CDR2 YYREEE (reference sequence). Here the CDR3 reads CASSYTSGRTNEQFF. For the CDR3, the DNA is TGTGCCAGCAGCTACACTAGCGGGAGGACCAATGAGCAGTTCTTC.

The rearrangement links TRBV19 to TRBJ1-1; 7 bases align to TRBD1. This CDR3 is built from 15 residues. Germline V gene data show CDR1 as LNHDA and CDR2 as SQIVND (reference sequence). After removal of 5 bases from V and 1 base from J, the junction contained 7 bases not matched to a gene. The CDR3 reads CASSPPGQRNTEAFF. Written as DNA, the CDR3 is TGTGCCAGTAGTCCTCCGGGACAGCGGAACACTGAAGCTTTCTTT.

The chain employs TRBV18 and TRBJ2-3; no clear D gene. The V end lost 3 bases, the J end lost 5 bases, and 3 bases lay between the germline ends. The germline gives CDR1 KGHSH, CDR2 LQKENI. The CDR3 is 11 amino acids. CDR3 in amino acids: CASSPGDTQYF. CDR3 DNA: TGTGCCAGCTCACCCGGAGATACGCAGTATTTT.

V gene TRBV5-1 combines with J gene TRBJ2-7, with 10 bases that match TRBD1. Germline CDR1 and CDR2: SGHRS and YFSETQ. The J segment lost 4 bases and the V segment lost 4 bases, leaving 8 bases of the junction unmatched. The CDR3 contains 15 residues. The CDR3 bases are TGCGCCAGCAGCCCAGGAGGGACAGGGGCTTACGAGCAGTACTTC. It translates to CASSPGGTGAYEQYF.

V usage is TRBV5-4 and J usage is TRBJ1-3, with D tentatively TRBD1 (5 bases). The CDR3 covers 15 residues. Trimming stripped 4 bases from V and 0 bases from J, with 11 bases between. Germline CDR1 SGHNT, CDR2 YYREEE (reference sequence). This CDR3 is CASSGGGSSGNTIYF. The CDR3 DNA sequence: TGTGCCAGCAGCGGTGGGGGGAGCTCTGGAAACACCATATATTTT.

The count of this clone is one. The gene calls are TRBV18 and TRBJ2-5, with 10 positions matching TRBD1. The CDR3 is 12 residues long. CDR1 KGHSH and CDR2 LQKENI come from the germline V gene. J gave up 5 bases and V 6 bases, and 0 bases lay outside the gene matches. CDR3 sequence: CASSTGGETQYF. CDR3 nucleotide sequence: TGTGCCAGCTCGACAGGGGGCGAGACCCAGTACTTC.

The chain has TRBV18 and TRBJ2-5; 12 positions match TRBD2. The CDR3 contains 18 residues. Losses at the gene ends were 3 bases for V and 2 bases for J; bases not matched to a gene: 10. Germline loops: CDR1 KGHSH, CDR2 LQKENI. CDR3 region: CASSPGGRLAGAQETQYF. In DNA, the CDR3 is TGTGCCAGCTCACCTGGGGGCCGACTAGCGGGAGCTCAAGAGACCCAGTACTTC.

V is TRBV5-4 and J is TRBJ2-5, with 8 bases identical to TRBD2. Per germline, CDR1 SGHNT and CDR2 YYREEE (reference sequence). The ends lost 4 bases at V and 2 bases at J; junction bases unmatched: 4. This CDR3 is 14 amino acids long. CDR3 residues: CASSPGGLQETQYF. CDR3 coding DNA: TGTGCCAGCAGCCCGGGGGGGTTACAAGAGACCCAGTACTTC.

The rearrangement uses TRBV5-1 and TRBJ1-1, with D hard to call. Between the trimmed V and J ends, which lost 2 bases and 5 bases, there was a span of 13 bases. From germline, CDR1 is SGHRS and CDR2 YFSETQ. The CDR3 loop spans 14 amino acids. The CDR3 nucleotides read TGCGCCAGCAGCTTAACTCAACGCTGGACTGAAGCTTTCTTT. Residues: CASSLTQRWTEAFF.

CDR3 nucleotides: TGTGCCAGCACCCTACTAGTATGGGAGCAGTACTTC. This gives the protein CASTLLVWEQYF. V is TRBV2 and J is TRBJ2-7; possibly TRBD2 for D (5 bases). CDR1 SNHLY and CDR2 FYNNEI come from the germline V gene. V was pared by 7 bases and J by 7 bases, with 14 bases between. The CDR3 is 12 amino acids.

As to this clone: Different DNA sequences within this sample yield the same CDR3. CDR3 region: CASSIWANNEQFF. The DNA for the CDR3 is TGTGCCAGTAGTATTTGGGCCAACAATGAGCAGTTCTTC. The chain employs TRBV19 and TRBJ2-1; D is undetermined. V was trimmed by 3 bases and J by 5 bases, leaving 8 bases between them. The CDR3 consists of 13 residues. Germline V gives CDR1 LNHDA, CDR2 SQIVND (reference sequence). The variable domain in full, completed from reference TRBV19 and TRBJ2-1, reads DGGITQSPKYLFRKEGQNVTLSCEQNLNHDAMYWYRQDPGQGLRLIYYSQIVNDFQKGDIAEGYSVSREKKESFPLTVTSAQKNPTAFYLCASSIWANNEQFFGPGTRLTVL.